The 32 T cell receptor beta chains reported below all come from one sample, sequenced in a study of response to subunit inactivated influenza vaccine. A single record per CDR3 protein comes from TCRdb applying MiXCR to the RT-PCR reads. The profile shows about 190,000 distinct CDR3 sequences, approximately 15% of them singletons. Here the sequenced sample was CD8+ T cells sorted from PBMCs, taken more than 4 days after vaccination. The receptors come from a man aged 45 to 65 who received an inactivated influenza vaccine.

This clonotype was counted only a few times. This chain links TRBV27 with TRBJ2-2, with 8 positions matching TRBD2. Germline-derived CDR1 and CDR2 are MNHEY and SMNVEV (reference sequence). V dropped 3 bases and J dropped 4; count of bases not matched to a gene: 4. This CDR3 is 15 amino acids long. CDR3 protein: CASSLVAGSTGELFF. DNA for the CDR3: TGTGCCAGCAGTTTGGTAGCGGGAAGCACCGGGGAGCTGTTTTTT.

This clonotype was picked up a small number of times. This chain uses TRBV21-1 with TRBJ2-7; the listed D gene, TRBD2, was not tested against the DNA. TRBV21-1 is a recognized pseudogene. This CDR3 spans 15 amino acids. CDR3 region: CASSKEAGPTYEQYF. The CDR3 DNA reads TGTGCCAGCAGCAAAGAGGCGGGGCCCACTTACGAGCAGTACTTC.

This clonotype was recorded a few times. The V gene is TRBV7-6, the J gene TRBJ2-7, with 9 bases that match TRBD1. Per the germline V gene, CDR1 is SGHVS and CDR2 is FNYEAQ. This CDR3 is 16 amino acids long. Germline trimming cut 5 bases from V and 7 bases from J; bases unmatched to any gene: 15. CDR3 amino acids: CASSTPRRGQGSEQYF. CDR3 DNA sequence: TGTGCCAGCAGCACCCCTAGGAGAGGACAGGGGAGTGAGCAGTACTTC.

This clonotype has more than one count but fewer than ten. V usage is TRBV18 and J usage is TRBJ2-3; D is unclear. The CDR3 is 13 amino acids. Germline CDR1 KGHSH, CDR2 LQKENI. Trimming left V 1 base short and J 6 bases short, with 8 bases between. CDR3 sequence: CASSPRKADTQYF. The CDR3 DNA follows: TGTGCCAGCTCACCACGAAAGGCTGATACGCAGTATTTT.

This clonotype was counted at least ten times. The chain employs TRBV7-9 and TRBJ2-5; no reliable D call. CDR1 is SEHNR and CDR2 is FQNEAQ in the germline V gene (reference sequence). Trimming removed 1 base from V and 2 bases from J, with 5 bases in between. The CDR3 runs 13 residues. The CDR3 here is CASSLGLQETQYF. The DNA for the CDR3 is TGTGCCAGCAGCTTAGGACTGCAAGAGACCCAGTACTTC. Complete variable domain (other parts from reference TRBV7-9 and TRBJ2-5): DTGVSQNPRHKITKRGQNVTFRCDPISEHNRLYWYRQTLGQGPEFLTYFQNEAQLEKSRLLSDRFSAERPKGSFSTLEIQRTEQGDSAMYLCASSLGLQETQYFGPGTRLLVL.

This chain links TRBV5-6 with TRBJ2-1; D call uncertain. The CDR3 covers 13 residues. The germline gives CDR1 SGHDT, CDR2 YYEEEE. V was clipped by 2 bases and J by 5 bases, with 8 bases between them. In DNA, the CDR3 is TGTGCCAGCAGCTTTAACAGCAACAATGAGCAGTTCTTC. It yields the protein CASSFNSNNEQFF. The full variable domain, rest sourced from reference TRBV5-6 and TRBJ2-1, is DAGVTQSPTHLIKTRGQQVTLRCSPKSGHDTVSWYQQALGQGPQFIFQYYEEEERQRGNFPDRFSGHQFPNYSSELNVNALLLGDSALYLCASSFNSNNEQFFGPGTRLTVL.

The V and J genes are TRBV6-6 and TRBJ1-5; the D is unclear. The ends were cut back, 8 bases at V and 5 bases at J, with 4 bases in the middle. This CDR3 has 10 amino acids. Per the germline V gene, CDR1 is MNHNY and CDR2 is SVGAGI (reference sequence). CDR3 residues: CASGDQPQHF. As DNA, the CDR3 is TGTGCCAGCGGGGATCAGCCCCAGCATTTT.

The J gene is TRBJ2-7, the V gene TRBV29-1, with 10 bases that match TRBD1. V lost 3 bases, J lost 7 bases, and 9 bases stayed unmatched. Germline assignment: CDR1 SQVTM and CDR2 ANQGSEA. The CDR3 length is 14 residues. For the CDR3, the DNA is TGCAGCGTTGAGCGGGACAGGGGTACGGGAGAGCAGTACTTC. This gives the protein CSVERDRGTGEQYF.

The rearrangement joins TRBV27 to TRBJ2-7, with 8 bases lining up with TRBD1. CDR1 is MNHEY and CDR2 is SMNVEV in the germline V gene (reference sequence). The CDR3 contains 16 residues. The trim removed 7 bases at V and 2 bases at J, leaving 13 bases unmatched. As DNA, the CDR3 is TGTGCCAGCAATTCTTTAGGACAGGGACGGACCTACGAGCAGTACTTC. Its protein is CASNSLGQGRTYEQYF.

This clonotype was detected a few times. The rearrangement joins TRBV12-3 or TRBV12-4 to TRBJ1-2; weak D call: TRBD1 (5 bases). The V end was cut by 1 base, the J end by 5 bases, with 17 bases between. The CDR3 has 16 amino acids. CDR3 loop: CASSLGRVGGPYGYTF. The CDR3 DNA follows: TGTGCCAGCAGTTTAGGCAGGGTAGGAGGGCCATATGGCTACACCTTC.

This clonotype was found a few times. The chain joins TRBV11-2 to TRBJ1-1; 7 positions agree with TRBD1. The CDR3 consists of 16 residues. Germline CDR1 is SGHAT and CDR2 is FQNNGV. Trimming at V came to 0 bases and at J to 3 bases, leaving 7 bases not matched to a gene. The CDR3 loop reads CASSLDRAGGYTEAFF. For the CDR3, the DNA is TGTGCCAGCAGCTTAGATCGGGCAGGGGGGTACACTGAAGCTTTCTTT.

This clonotype was detected a few times. The genes are TRBV2 and TRBJ2-3; D may be TRBD1 or TRBD2 (5 bases each). From germline, CDR1 is SNHLY and CDR2 FYNNEI. The CDR3 loop spans 16 amino acids. V was pared by 6 bases and J by 3 bases, with 19 bases between. CDR3 protein: CASRKSRGTGTDTQYF. Here the CDR3 DNA reads TGTGCCAGCAGAAAGTCGAGAGGGACGGGAACAGATACGCAGTATTTT.

This clonotype was counted many times. The chain is built from TRBV27 and TRBJ2-3, with D perhaps TRBD1 (5 bases). This CDR3 has 14 amino acids. The germline gives CDR1 MNHEY, CDR2 SMNVEV (reference sequence). Between the trimmed V and J ends, which lost 4 bases and 5 bases, there was a span of 13 bases. As DNA, the CDR3 is TGTGCCAGCAGTTCGGACACATGGGGAGATACGCAGTATTTT. Encoded protein: CASSSDTWGDTQYF.

This clonotype was observed a handful of times. The chain joins TRBV20-1 to TRBJ2-3; tentatively, D is TRBD1 (5 bases). V was cut by 3 bases and J by 3 bases, with 19 bases left in between. There are 16 residues in the CDR3. The germline V gene encodes CDR1 DFQATT and CDR2 SNEGSKA (reference sequence). The CDR3 region has the DNA TGCAGTGCTAGGAACCGACAGATAAGTGGTACAGATACGCAGTATTTT. Amino acid sequence: CSARNRQISGTDTQYF.

There are a few counts of this clonotype. The chain has TRBV10-3 and TRBJ2-2; 8 bases line up with TRBD1. This CDR3 region has 17 residues. Trimming took 5 bases from V and 2 from J; bases not matched to a gene: 10. Germline CDR1 is ENHRY and CDR2 is SYGVKD. CDR3 residues: CAISLDRAHVNTGELFF. DNA of the CDR3: TGTGCCATCAGTTTGGACAGGGCCCACGTTAACACCGGGGAGCTGTTTTTT.

This clonotype was picked up a small number of times. V usage is TRBV4-2 and J usage is TRBJ2-1, with 11 positions matching TRBD2. Germline assignment: CDR1 LGHNA and CDR2 YNFKEQ. The ends lost 0 bases at V and 7 bases at J; junction bases unmatched: 2. The CDR3 length is 15 residues. The CDR3 protein is CASSQELAGVNEQFF. In DNA, the CDR3 is TGTGCCAGCAGCCAAGAACTAGCGGGAGTTAATGAGCAGTTCTTC.

The V and J genes are TRBV20-1 and TRBJ2-3; D unresolved. The V gene lost 3 bases and the J gene lost 2 bases, with 9 bases spanning the gap. The CDR3 contains 13 residues. The germline V gene has CDR1 DFQATT and CDR2 SNEGSKA (reference sequence). CDR3 sequence reads: CSASRTTTDTQYF. CDR3 DNA sequence: TGCAGTGCTAGTAGGACGACCACAGATACGCAGTATTTT.

This clonotype was picked up a small number of times. The genes are TRBV7-9 and TRBJ2-1, with 9 bases fitting TRBD2. CDR1 is SEHNR and CDR2 is FQNEAQ in the germline V gene (reference sequence). V lost 6 bases to trimming and J lost 5 bases; unmatched junction nucleotides: 5. The CDR3 covers 14 residues. The CDR3 bases are TGTGCCAGCAGTCCTAGCGGGGTAAACAATGAGCAGTTCTTC. Protein: CASSPSGVNNEQFF.

The sample holds a few counts of this clonotype. The chain couples TRBV6-2 or TRBV6-3 to TRBJ2-2; no clear D gene. From germline, CDR1 is MNHEY and CDR2 SVGEGT. The CDR3 is 13 residues long. Trimming took off 2 bases at V and 3 bases at J, with 4 bases between the two ends. The CDR3 is CASSYGYTGELFF. The CDR3 coding sequence is TGTGCCAGCAGTTACGGTTACACCGGGGAGCTGTTTTTT.

The chain has TRBV10-3 and TRBJ1-1, with TRBD1 as a possible D gene (5 bases). V lost 5 bases to trimming and J lost 0 bases, with 16 bases between them. Looked up from germline, CDR1 is ENHRY and CDR2 is SYGVKD. The CDR3 has 16 amino acids. The CDR3 reads CAISPGRAILNTEAFF. CDR3 sequence (DNA): TGTGCCATCAGTCCGGGACGGGCAATTTTGAACACTGAAGCTTTCTTT.

This chain's CDR3 is CASSLAGTSNYEQYF. CDR3 in DNA: TGCGCCAGCAGCTTGGCCGGGACTAGCAACTACGAGCAGTACTTC. V and J are TRBV5-1 and TRBJ2-7; 9 bases align to TRBD2. Germline-derived CDR1 and CDR2 are SGHRS and YFSETQ. Trimming cost V 0 bases and J 3 bases; bases outside gene matches: 4. CDR3 length equals 15 residues.

This clonotype was observed at least ten times. CDR3 protein: CASSQVVGVEQYF. In DNA form, the CDR3 reads TGCGCCAGCAGCCAAGTCGTGGGGGTCGAGCAGTACTTC. The V and J genes are TRBV4-1 and TRBJ2-7; D is perhaps TRBD1 or TRBD2 (5 bases each). V was clipped by 1 base and J by 6 bases, with 10 bases between them. Germline CDR1 and CDR2: MGHRA and YSYEKL. This CDR3 is built from 13 residues.

The chain is built from TRBV11-2 and TRBJ2-2; the match to TRBD2 covers 12 bases. This CDR3 contains 15 residues. Germline V lookup: CDR1 SGHAT, CDR2 FQNNGV. The V segment lost 5 bases and the J segment 7 bases; nucleotides outside the gene matches: 5. The CDR3 nucleotides are TGTGCCAGCAGCGAGCTAGCGGGAGGGCTCGGGGAGCTGTTTTTT. It yields the protein CASSELAGGLGELFF.

This clonotype was seen only a few times. The J gene is TRBJ2-7, the V gene TRBV29-1; the match to TRBD1 covers 7 bases. Looked up from germline, CDR1 is SQVTM and CDR2 is ANQGSEA. Trimming took 2 bases from V and 1 from J; bases not matched to a gene: 8. The length of the CDR3 is 15 residues. The CDR3 coding sequence is TGCAGCGTTGAACTTTTAGGACAGGAGTCCTACGAGCAGTACTTC. Translation gives CSVELLGQESYEQYF.

Comments on this clonotype: The germline gene is not matched at one end of the junction; a read error may be the cause. The rearrangement links TRBV7-6 to TRBJ2-2, with a weak D call TRBD1 (5 bases). CDR1 is SGHVS and CDR2 is FNYEAQ in the germline V gene. This CDR3 region has 21 residues. This CDR3 reads CASSLDSYFVKDTALPGELFF. The CDR3 DNA reads as TGTGCTAGCAGCTTAGATTCGTATTTCGTAAAGGACACAGCGTTGCCCGGGGAGCTGTTTTTT. Full variable domain (remainder filled in from reference TRBV7-6 and TRBJ2-2): GAGVSQSPRYKVTKRGQDVALRCDPISGHVSLYWYRQALGQGPEFLTYFNYEAQQDKSGLPNDRFSAERPEGSISTLTIQRTEQRDSAMYRCASSLDSYFVKDTALPGELFFGEGSRLTVL.

The CDR3 coding sequence is TGCGCCAGCAGCCAACGTAGCGGGGGGACAGATACGCAGTATTTT. Residues: CASSQRSGGTDTQYF. The chain has TRBV4-3 and TRBJ2-3, with TRBD2 identical over 10 bases. Looked up from germline, CDR1 is LGHNA and CDR2 is YSLEER. The length of the CDR3 is 15 residues. With 2 bases clipped from V and 3 bases from J, the junction kept 2 bases outside the gene matches.

This chain joins TRBV6-5 and TRBJ2-3; 9 nucleotides align to TRBD2. The CDR3 totals 15 residues. With V trimmed by 4 bases and J by 1 base, 3 bases remained unmatched. The germline V gene encodes CDR1 MNHEY and CDR2 SVGAGI. The CDR3 DNA reads as TGTGCCAGCAGTTTCGAGCGGGGGGGCACAGATACGCAGTATTTT. Its protein product is CASSFERGGTDTQYF.

This clonotype has a handful of counts. The rearrangement uses TRBV12-3 or TRBV12-4 and TRBJ2-5; perhaps TRBD2 as D (7 bases). This CDR3 comprises 15 residues. V dropped 6 bases and J dropped 1 base, with 15 bases sitting between them. DNA for the CDR3: TGTGCCAGCAGGCGTGGGGGGGGCCCCCAAGAGACCCAGTACTTC. Its translation: CASRRGGGPQETQYF.

This clonotype showed up many times. The chain links TRBV6-6 to TRBJ2-5; 9 nucleotides align to TRBD2. The CDR3 has 13 residues. Looked up from germline, CDR1 is MNHNY and CDR2 is SVGAGI (reference sequence). The ends lost 8 bases at V and 4 bases at J; junction bases unmatched: 5. The CDR3, as DNA: TGTGCCAGCCAGCCTAGCGGGATAGAGACCCAGTACTTC. Its translation is CASQPSGIETQYF.

This clonotype was counted at least ten times. The chain joins TRBV7-9 to TRBJ1-1; D uncertain. V dropped 6 bases and J dropped 4 bases, with 15 bases sitting between them. Per the germline V gene, CDR1 is SEHNR and CDR2 is FQNEAQ (reference sequence). The CDR3 is 14 amino acids. The CDR3 DNA reads TGTGCCAGCAGAGGACGGGTCCGGGGCACTGAAGCTTTCTTT. Translating it yields CASRGRVRGTEAFF.

This clonotype was found a few times. The J gene is TRBJ2-1, the V gene TRBV13, with D unresolved. The germline gives CDR1 PRHDT, CDR2 FYEKMQ (reference sequence). The ends were cut back, 5 bases at V and 6 bases at J, with 11 bases in the middle. The CDR3 contains 13 residues. CDR3 sequence reads: CASSPPAGNEQFF. CDR3 nucleotides: TGTGCCAGCAGCCCCCCTGCAGGCAATGAGCAGTTCTTC.

This clonotype was observed once. Here the CDR3 reads CASSQDGGGRAKNIQYF. The CDR3 coding sequence is TGCGCCAGCAGCCAAGACGGAGGGGGCCGGGCCAAAAACATTCAGTACTTC. The genes are TRBV4-3 and TRBJ2-4, with D perhaps matching TRBD1 (7 bases). V shed 0 bases and J shed 1 base, with 13 bases lying between them. The CDR3 runs to 17 residues. The germline V gene has CDR1 LGHNA and CDR2 YSLEER.